This passage covers 6 T cell receptor beta chains from one sample sequenced in a study of Ad26.COV2.S vaccination and SARS-CoV-2 variants. Data came from immunoSEQ multiplex PCR; TCRdb stores just in-frame clones and leaves some out. The profile shows 400,000 to 450,000 clones, approximately 92% of them singletons. Stated treatment: about 20 received Ad26.COV2.S at low or high dose, single or two shots; several received placebo; per-sample allocation not given. Sample collection was performed on day 63 after the first vaccine or placebo injection. Sequencing was performed on peripheral blood, taken in a trial of Ad26.COV2.S vaccine versus placebo. All receptors derive from a person between 18 and 65 years old who received the Ad26.COV2.S COVID-19 vaccine or a placebo.

Regarding this clone: This sample also contains other DNA sequences that code for the same CDR3. J is TRBJ1-5 and V is TRBV5-1; D is uncertain. The CDR3 spans 15 residues. Trimming left V 0 bases short and J 2 bases short, with 9 bases between. Germline V gene data show CDR1 as SGHRS and CDR2 as YFSETQ. CDR3 sequence reads: CASSLAGVGNQPQHF. The CDR3 bases are TGCGCCAGCAGCTTGGCTGGGGTCGGCAATCAGCCCCAGCATTTT.

The chain uses TRBV7-6 and TRBJ1-3; unclear D gene. The CDR3 has 14 residues. Trimming removed 5 bases from V and 0 bases from J, with 8 bases in between. The germline CDR1 and CDR2 sequences are SGHVS and FNYEAQ. In nucleotides, the CDR3 is TGTGCCAGCAGCCCAATCGGCTCTGGAAACACCATATATTTT. Amino acids: CASSPIGSGNTIYF.

The V and J genes are TRBV7-9 and TRBJ2-5, with unresolved D. Germline CDR1 reads SEHNR; CDR2 reads FQNEAQ (reference sequence). V lost 8 bases to trimming and J lost 0 bases, with 4 bases between them. The CDR3 spans 11 residues. CDR3 region: CASGDQETQYF. The CDR3 DNA reads TGTGCCAGCGGGGACCAAGAGACCCAGTACTTC.

The chain joins TRBV6-1 to TRBJ2-3; D possibly uses TRBD1 or TRBD2 (6 bases each). Germline CDR1 and CDR2: MNHNS and SASEGT. The CDR3 totals 15 residues. The germline V and J ends were trimmed by 2 bases and 4 bases, with 13 bases remaining between them. CDR3 in amino acids: CASSEWRGEPDTQYF. The CDR3 nucleotides are TGTGCCAGCAGTGAATGGAGGGGGGAGCCAGATACGCAGTATTTT.

The chain uses TRBV27 and TRBJ2-1; the D gene is possibly TRBD2 (6 bases). The germline V and J ends were trimmed by 3 bases and 2 bases, with 8 bases remaining between them. This CDR3 is built from 14 residues. Germline CDR1 MNHEY, CDR2 SMNVEV (reference sequence). Here the CDR3 DNA reads TGTGCCAGCAGTTTGCGGGGTACCTACAATGAGCAGTTCTTC. Translating it yields CASSLRGTYNEQFF.

The CDR3 DNA is TGCGCCAGCAGCCAAGAAGGTAGCGGCTCCTACAATGAGCAGTTCTTC. This gives the protein CASSQEGSGSYNEQFF. The chain carries TRBV4-3 and TRBJ2-1; possibly TRBD2 for D (6 bases). There are 16 residues in the CDR3. V was pared by 0 bases and J by 0 bases, with 9 bases between. Germline V gives CDR1 LGHNA, CDR2 YSLEER.